This passage covers 2 T cell receptor beta chains from one sample sequenced in a study of blood T cell repertoires in COVID-19. Only in-frame clones appear in the TCRdb table, and some are missing; sequencing was by immunoSEQ multiplex PCR. The sample carries about 320,000 clones, roughly nine tenths recorded once. Material for sequencing was PBMCs or T cells enriched from blood (not recorded which). The origin of the receptors is a man aged 55 to 70 who had recovered from COVID-19.

V is TRBV3-1 (or the pseudogene TRBV3-2) and J is TRBJ2-2; 9 bases fit TRBD2. V shed 4 bases and J 1 base; nucleotides not matched to a gene: 1. There are 15 residues in the CDR3. The germline V gene encodes CDR1 LGHDT and CDR2 YNNKEL (reference sequence). The CDR3 bases are TGTGCCAGCAGCCGACTAGCGGAGAACACCGGGGAGCTGTTTTTT. Its translation is CASSRLAENTGELFF.

This chain uses TRBV6-1 with TRBJ1-5; tentative D call: TRBD1 (6 bases). The germline V gene has CDR1 MNHNS and CDR2 SASEGT. Trimming cost V 4 bases and J 2 bases, with 15 bases left between them. This CDR3 is 16 amino acids long. Written as DNA, the CDR3 is TGTGCCAGCAGTGCCACAGGGTTTGGGGGCAATCAGCCCCAGCATTTT. Translating gives CASSATGFGGNQPQHF.